This passage covers 20 T cell receptor beta chains from one sample sequenced in a study of Graves' ophthalmopathy and Graves' hyperthyroidism. Researchers took RNA transcripts and amplified TCR beta CDR3 regions from them. HTBI primers primed a first-round RT-PCR, and a second-round multiplex PCR followed. A single record per CDR3 protein comes from TCRdb applying MiXCR to the multiplex PCR reads. The top ten hold roughly 10% of the sample, which has around 1.1 million distinct CDR3 sequences, approximately 35% seen once. The source material was peripheral blood or thyroid tissue (not recorded which). These receptors all stem from an adult man with Graves' hyperthyroidism.

This clonotype has just a few counts. The chain has TRBV12-3 or TRBV12-4 and TRBJ2-2, with TRBD2 matching 7 bases. The CDR3 totals 15 residues. After removal of 5 bases from V and 2 bases from J, the junction contained 5 bases not matched to a gene. Here the CDR3 reads CASSNGGSNTGELFF. The CDR3 DNA sequence: TGTGCCAGCAGTAACGGGGGGTCCAACACCGGGGAGCTGTTTTTT.

This clonotype turned up a few times. The chain recombines TRBV5-4 with TRBJ1-1; a weak D match, TRBD1 (5 bases). The V end lost 0 bases, the J end lost 6 bases, and 9 bases lay between the germline ends. CDR1 is SGHNT, CDR2 YYREEE, per germline (reference sequence). The CDR3 sequence is 13 residues long. CDR3 sequence: CASSLAGRPEAFF. The CDR3 DNA reads as TGTGCCAGCAGCTTGGCAGGGAGGCCTGAAGCTTTCTTT.

This chain joins TRBV19 and TRBJ1-5; 7 bases match TRBD1. CDR3 size: 17 residues. Germline V gene sequence: CDR1 LNHDA, CDR2 SQIVND (reference sequence). V trimming: 3 bases; J trimming: 2 bases; junction bases outside the gene matches: 10. Here the CDR3 reads CASSIGTAKNGNQPQHF. For the CDR3, the DNA is TGTGCCAGTAGTATCGGGACAGCGAAAAATGGCAATCAGCCCCAGCATTTT.

As for this clonotype: A much larger clone sits a single nucleotide away, making a read error possible. The V gene is TRBV20-1, the J gene TRBJ2-5, with 8 bases that match TRBD2. Germline values: CDR1 DFQATT, CDR2 SNEGSKA (reference sequence). The CDR3 sequence is 15 residues long. CDR3 protein: CGALFHRGGQETQYF. The CDR3 DNA reads as TGCGGTGCCCTGTTTCATCGGGGGGGCCAAGAGACCCAGTACTTC.

Many counts were recorded for this clonotype. The chain is built from TRBV20-1 and TRBJ1-1, with TRBD1 matching 9 bases. The CDR3 contains 15 residues. The germline gives CDR1 DFQATT, CDR2 SNEGSKA (reference sequence). Trimming took 0 bases from V and 3 from J; bases not matched to a gene: 5. This CDR3 reads CSAREGTGSDTEAFF. The CDR3 nucleotides are TGCAGTGCTAGAGAAGGGACAGGGAGTGACACTGAAGCTTTCTTT.

This clonotype was detected ten times or more. J is TRBJ1-5 and V is TRBV12-3 or TRBV12-4; possibly TRBD1 for D (5 bases). The CDR3 contains 14 residues. Trimming took off 4 bases at V and 9 bases at J, with 16 bases between the two ends. The CDR3: CASSSGRDGGPQHF. CDR3 nucleotide sequence: TGTGCCAGCAGTTCGGGACGGGACGGGGGGCCCCAGCATTTT.

There are a few counts of this clonotype. The chain recombines TRBV5-1 with TRBJ1-3; a possible D gene is TRBD1 (5 bases). V was shortened by 1 base and J by 4 bases, with 24 bases between the two germline ends. Germline CDR1 is SGHRS and CDR2 is YFSETQ. This CDR3 has 19 residues. In nucleotides, the CDR3 is TGCGCCAGCAGCTTGTTCGTTAACAGGCTAAAACGAGGGGGAAACACCATATATTTT. Protein sequence: CASSLFVNRLKRGGNTIYF.

The V and J genes are TRBV5-4 and TRBJ1-6; D unresolved. Trimming removed 6 bases from V and 7 bases from J, with 17 bases in between. CDR3 length: 15 residues. The germline V gene encodes CDR1 SGHNT and CDR2 YYREEE (reference sequence). The CDR3 spells CASTSIEDYNSPLHF. In nucleotides, the CDR3 is TGTGCCAGCACCTCCATAGAGGACTACAATTCACCCCTCCACTTT.

This clonotype occurred many times. The chain carries TRBV5-1 and TRBJ1-1; weak D call: TRBD1 (5 bases). V was clipped by 0 bases and J by 1 base, with 10 bases between them. Per the germline V gene, CDR1 is SGHRS and CDR2 is YFSETQ. This CDR3 has 15 amino acids. The CDR3 nucleotides are TGCGCCAGCAGCTTGGCCGGGGGGTCGAACACTGAAGCTTTCTTT. It specifies CASSLAGGSNTEAFF.

This clonotype was found many times. The V call is TRBV2, the J call TRBJ1-6; D ambiguous. V was shortened by 7 bases and J by 8 bases, with 12 bases between the two germline ends. Germline V gene lookup returns CDR1 SNHLY and CDR2 FYNNEI. This CDR3 contains 13 residues. CDR3 sequence: CASIQDPYSPLHF. CDR3 sequence (DNA): TGTGCCAGCATCCAGGACCCGTATTCACCCCTCCACTTT.

A word on this clonotype: A clone one base away is much larger, so this may be a read error. The conserved final phenylalanine or tryptophan is absent from the CDR3, which likely points to a read error. The chain uses TRBV10-3 and TRBJ1-1; no clear D gene. CDR1 ENHRY and CDR2 SYGVKD come from the germline V gene. The CDR3 totals 12 residues. The CDR3 DNA is TGTGCCAGCAGTTTATTGCGCAGCGAAGCTTTCCTT. This sequence encodes CASSLLRSEAFL.

The chain links TRBV6-6 to TRBJ1-5; 7 nucleotides match TRBD1. The CDR3 consists of 15 residues. Germline CDR1 MNHNY, CDR2 SVGAGI (reference sequence). Unmatched junction bases numbered 10, after V lost 5 bases and J lost 6 bases. CDR3 DNA sequence: TGTGCCAGCAGTCCAGTGACAGGGATGGGTCAGCCCCAGCATTTT. It is translated as CASSPVTGMGQPQHF.

V and J are TRBV29-1 and TRBJ2-3, with a possible D match to TRBD2 (5 bases). The CDR3 has 14 amino acids. Looked up from germline, CDR1 is SQVTM and CDR2 is ANQGSEA. Between the trimmed V and J ends, which lost 0 bases and 6 bases, there was a span of 13 bases. The CDR3 reads CSVEDQTIIDTQYF. CDR3 in DNA: TGCAGCGTTGAAGATCAGACTATAATTGATACGCAGTATTTT.

There are many counts of this clonotype. V usage is TRBV20-1 and J usage is TRBJ1-5; D is undetermined. There are 14 residues in the CDR3. In germline, CDR1 is DFQATT, CDR2 SNEGSKA (reference sequence). Trimming left V 3 bases short and J 2 bases short, with 11 bases between. The CDR3 DNA reads as TGCAGTGCTAGGATCCCTCTCGGCAATCAGCCCCAGCATTTT. Amino acid sequence: CSARIPLGNQPQHF.

This clonotype was observed at least ten times. J is TRBJ2-7 and V is TRBV29-1, with a weak D call TRBD2 (5 bases). CDR3 length equals 13 residues. V dropped 1 base and J dropped 6 bases, with 13 bases sitting between them. The germline V gene has CDR1 SQVTM and CDR2 ANQGSEA. CDR3 bases: TGCAGCGTTGAAGGGGCGACGGGATCCGAGCAGTACTTC. It codes for CSVEGATGSEQYF.

This clonotype was seen at least ten times. CDR3 in amino acids: CSVEDYPLVQNQETQYF. CDR3 bases: TGCAGCGTTGAAGATTATCCTTTGGTACAGAATCAAGAGACCCAGTACTTC. This chain joins TRBV29-1 and TRBJ2-5; D unresolved. This CDR3 has 17 amino acids. Trimming stripped 0 bases from V and 2 bases from J, with 19 bases between. CDR1 SQVTM and CDR2 ANQGSEA come from the germline V gene.

J is TRBJ2-2 and V is TRBV13; TRBD2 might be the D (5 bases). The CDR3 is made up of 13 amino acids. Germline lookup yields CDR1 PRHDT and CDR2 FYEKMQ (reference sequence). V lost 8 bases and J lost 8, with 15 bases in between. As DNA, the CDR3 is TGTGCCAGCGGGCAGGCGGGCAGTGGGGAGCTGTTTTTT. It yields the protein CASGQAGSGELFF.

The chain links TRBV10-2 to TRBJ2-7, with 7 bases matching TRBD1. The CDR3 length is 16 residues. V was clipped by 0 bases and J by 3 bases; unmatched bases: 8. Germline lookup yields CDR1 WSHSY and CDR2 SAAADI. The CDR3 is CASSESETGENYEQYF. The CDR3 DNA sequence: TGCGCCAGCAGTGAGTCCGAAACAGGGGAGAACTACGAGCAGTACTTC.

This rearrangement joins TRBV7-8 to TRBJ1-2; 10 nucleotides align to TRBD1. This CDR3 is built from 14 residues. V was pared by 5 bases and J by 8 bases, with 8 bases of the junction left unmatched. Germline V gene sequence: CDR1 SGHVS, CDR2 FQNEAQ. CDR3 DNA sequence: TGTGCCAGCAGCCAGGGACAGGGGCCGGTCGGCTACACCTTC. Translated, it gives CASSQGQGPVGYTF.

The V call is TRBV29-1, the J call TRBJ2-7; TRBD1 matches at 9 bases. The trim removed 5 bases at V and 1 base at J, leaving 6 bases unmatched. From germline, CDR1 is SQVTM and CDR2 ANQGSEA. The CDR3 has 14 amino acids. This CDR3 reads CSVLGQGGSYEQYF. The DNA of the CDR3 is TGCAGCGTTCTGGGACAGGGAGGGTCCTACGAGCAGTACTTC.